These 25 T cell receptor beta chains came from one sample sequenced in a study of cytomegalovirus exposure and HLA in healthy donors. Researchers ran the PCR with 60 Vbeta and 13 Jbeta primers. The repertoire was sequenced with immunoSEQ multiplex PCR; TCRdb's copy has only in-frame clones and lacks some. The sample holds roughly 86,000 clones, about 75% seen once. Sample: PBMCs. These receptors were collected from a female donor in good health and CMV-seronegative.

The chain combines TRBV25-1 with TRBJ2-7; 7 bases fit TRBD1. There are 15 residues in the CDR3. V dropped 3 bases and J dropped 0; count of bases not matched to a gene: 5. Germline lookup yields CDR1 MGHDK and CDR2 SYGVNS. The CDR3 DNA reads as TGTGCCAGCAGTGATTCTAGACAGGGCTCCTACGAGCAGTACTTC. This encodes CASSDSRQGSYEQYF.

This chain connects TRBV29-1 to TRBJ1-2; D perhaps matches TRBD1 (5 bases). The CDR3 has 13 amino acids. Germline V CDR1 and CDR2: SQVTM, ANQGSEA. Trimming took off 3 bases at V and 7 bases at J, with 15 bases between the two ends. Here the CDR3 reads CSVDGARTVGYTF. CDR3 DNA sequence: TGCAGCGTTGATGGGGCGCGGACGGTTGGCTACACCTTC.

V and J are TRBV9 and TRBJ1-4; 7 positions match TRBD1. V lost 0 bases and J lost 0; bases outside the gene matches: 8. The V gene's germline CDR1 is SGDLS and CDR2 YYNGEE. The CDR3 runs 18 residues. CDR3 nucleotide sequence: TGTGCCAGCAGCGTAGCAGGGACAGTCATGTCAACTAATGAAAAACTGTTTTTT. Amino acid sequence: CASSVAGTVMSTNEKLFF.

This sequence joins TRBV27 and TRBJ2-5; a weak D match, TRBD1 (6 bases). Trimming stripped 5 bases from V and 5 bases from J, with 12 bases between. Germline CDR1 reads MNHEY; CDR2 reads SMNVEV (reference sequence). CDR3 length equals 13 residues. CDR3: CASSPRGRETQYF. CDR3 DNA sequence: TGTGCCAGCAGTCCCAGGGGACGGGAGACCCAGTACTTC.

Here the CDR3 reads CASNPPGAKRYTF. The CDR3 region has the DNA TGTGCCAGCAATCCCCCGGGAGCCAAAAGATACACCTTC. The rearrangement uses TRBV28 and TRBJ1-2, with D uncertain. The V gene lost 7 bases and the J gene lost 11 bases, with 20 bases spanning the gap. The CDR3 has 13 amino acids. CDR1 and CDR2 from the germline V gene are MDHEN and SYDVKM.

The CDR3 protein is CASSVRDRGSGNTIYF. In DNA form, the CDR3 reads TGTGCCAGCAGTGTCCGGGACAGGGGCTCTGGAAACACCATATATTTT. The rearrangement uses TRBV6-1 and TRBJ1-3; 10 positions match TRBD1. This CDR3 comprises 16 residues. Germline loops: CDR1 MNHNS, CDR2 SASEGT. V lost 4 bases and J lost 0; bases outside the gene matches: 3.

The rearrangement links TRBV28 to TRBJ2-7; tentatively, D is TRBD1 (5 bases). The CDR3 consists of 14 residues. The germline V and J ends were trimmed by 4 bases and 3 bases, with 13 bases remaining between them. Germline values: CDR1 MDHEN, CDR2 SYDVKM. CDR3: CASSSPDTNYEQYF. The CDR3 DNA sequence: TGTGCCAGCAGTTCCCCGGACACAAACTACGAGCAGTACTTC.

The CDR3 loop reads CASSLRYTGELFF. In DNA, the CDR3 is TGTGCCAGCAGCCTAAGATACACCGGGGAGCTGTTTTTT. This chain links TRBV7-2 with TRBJ2-2, with unresolved D. From germline, CDR1 is SGHTA and CDR2 FQGNSA. The CDR3 contains 13 residues. Trimming took off 5 bases at V and 3 bases at J, with 7 bases between the two ends. The full variable domain, its missing parts supplied by reference TRBV7-2 and TRBJ2-2, is GAGVSQSPSNKVTEKGKDVELRCDPISGHTALYWYRQSLGQGLEFLIYFQGNSAPDKSGLPSDRFSAERTGGSVSTLTIQRTQQEDSAVYLCASSLRYTGELFFGEGSRLTVL.

This chain connects TRBV5-6 to TRBJ2-7; D call uncertain. The germline V and J ends were trimmed by 2 bases and 4 bases, with 10 bases remaining between them. CDR1 SGHDT and CDR2 YYEEEE come from the germline V gene. The CDR3 contains 13 residues. The CDR3 protein is CASSFGVGYEQYF. The DNA of the CDR3 is TGTGCCAGCAGCTTTGGAGTCGGGTACGAGCAGTACTTC.

This chain links TRBV28 with TRBJ1-2; 7 nucleotides line up with TRBD1. The CDR3 contains 15 residues. CDR1 and CDR2 from the germline V gene are MDHEN and SYDVKM. The V segment lost 5 bases and the J segment 5 bases; nucleotides outside the gene matches: 11. The CDR3 sequence is CASSGQGGNLYGYTF. The CDR3 coding sequence is TGTGCCAGCAGTGGCCAGGGGGGCAACCTTTATGGCTACACCTTC.

This clone has just a few counts. The chain has TRBV9 and TRBJ2-7; possible D gene TRBD2, 6 bases. Deletions cut 8 bases from V and 3 bases from J, with 21 bases between. There are 15 residues in the CDR3. Germline V gives CDR1 SGDLS, CDR2 YYNGEE. CDR3 region: CARLDSGQPGYEQYF. CDR3 in DNA: TGTGCCAGACTTGACAGCGGGCAACCAGGCTACGAGCAGTACTTC.

V gene TRBV29-1 combines with J gene TRBJ2-3; 9 bases fit TRBD2. The J segment lost 2 bases and the V segment lost 6 bases, leaving 6 bases of the junction unmatched. Germline loops: CDR1 SQVTM, CDR2 ANQGSEA. There are 14 residues in the CDR3. The CDR3 nucleotides read TGCAGCGTACAGCGGGGGGCCACCACAGATACGCAGTATTTT. This gives the protein CSVQRGATTDTQYF.

This clone was seen more than once but under ten times. The rearrangement joins TRBV6-5 to TRBJ1-2; D perhaps matches TRBD1 (6 bases). The length of the CDR3 is 11 residues. Germline lookup yields CDR1 MNHEY and CDR2 SVGAGI. The germline V and J ends were trimmed by 10 bases and 3 bases, with 9 bases remaining between them. The CDR3 loop is CAIQGYYGYTF. The CDR3 DNA reads as TGTGCCATACAGGGATACTATGGCTACACCTTC.

The chain recombines TRBV5-1 with TRBJ2-3; possibly TRBD2 for D (6 bases). CDR3 size: 16 residues. Germline V CDR1 and CDR2: SGHRS, YFSETQ. V lost 2 bases to trimming and J lost 6 bases, with 19 bases between them. CDR3 bases: TGCGCCAGCAGCTTAGTTCTTGGTGGGAGGACCGATACGCAGTATTTT. Translating it yields CASSLVLGGRTDTQYF.

This clone was picked up one time. V and J are TRBV6-1 and TRBJ1-1; tentative D call: TRBD1 (5 bases). CDR3 size: 15 residues. Trimming stripped 1 base from V and 5 bases from J, with 14 bases between. From germline, CDR1 is MNHNS and CDR2 SASEGT. This CDR3 reads CASSEDSGVGTEAFF. CDR3 nucleotide sequence: TGTGCCAGCAGTGAAGATTCGGGGGTAGGGACTGAAGCTTTCTTT.

The chain carries TRBV7-2 and TRBJ1-4; TRBD1 aligns across 7 bases. Germline CDR1 is SGHTA and CDR2 is FQGNSA. J gave up 8 bases and V 2 bases, and 5 bases lay outside the gene matches. The CDR3 has 14 amino acids. The CDR3: CASSLRQGSEKLFF. The DNA of the CDR3 is TGTGCCAGCAGCTTAAGACAGGGCTCGGAAAAACTGTTTTTT.

This chain links TRBV25-1 with TRBJ2-7; 7 nucleotides agree with TRBD1. Germline values: CDR1 MGHDK, CDR2 SYGVNS. The trim removed 6 bases at V and 6 bases at J, leaving 11 bases unmatched. This CDR3 has 14 amino acids. The CDR3 spells CASRGLGTASEQYF. CDR3 coding DNA: TGTGCCAGCAGGGGCCTAGGGACAGCGAGCGAGCAGTACTTC.

The gene calls are TRBV6-6 and TRBJ2-7, with 8 bases lining up with TRBD1. The CDR3 is 14 amino acids. With 4 bases clipped from V and 3 bases from J, the junction kept 5 bases outside the gene matches. The germline V gene encodes CDR1 MNHNY and CDR2 SVGAGI (reference sequence). The CDR3 sequence is CASSSHRGDYEQYF. The CDR3, as DNA: TGTGCCAGCAGTTCCCACAGGGGGGACTACGAGCAGTACTTC.

The V call is TRBV5-1, the J call TRBJ2-3; 9 positions match TRBD1. The CDR3 extends over 16 amino acids. CDR1 and CDR2 from the germline V gene are SGHRS and YFSETQ. Trimming removed 5 bases from V and 0 bases from J; junction bases left unmatched: 7. CDR3 loop: CASREGTGISTDTQYF. The CDR3 DNA reads as TGCGCCAGCAGGGAGGGGACAGGGATTAGCACAGATACGCAGTATTTT.

This CDR3 is CAWSAGGGTDTQYF. The CDR3 DNA reads as TGTGCCTGGAGTGCGGGGGGAGGCACAGATACGCAGTATTTT. The chain couples TRBV30 to TRBJ2-3; TRBD2 agrees at 7 bases. Germline CDR1 GTSNPN, CDR2 SVGIG (reference sequence). Trimming removed 1 base from V and 1 base from J; junction bases left unmatched: 2. CDR3 length: 14 amino acids.

This clone appeared a single time. The genes are TRBV5-8 and TRBJ2-7; maybe TRBD1 (5 bases). There are 13 residues in the CDR3. Germline V gene data show CDR1 as SGHTS and CDR2 as YDEGEE. V was trimmed by 4 bases and J by 6 bases, leaving 14 bases between them. CDR3 nucleotides: TGTGCCAGCAGCGCCAGGGTATTCGGCGAGCAGTACTTC. This encodes CASSARVFGEQYF.

The genes are TRBV7-2 and TRBJ1-2; 7 bases fit TRBD1. This CDR3 region has 15 residues. The V gene's germline CDR1 is SGHTA and CDR2 FQGNSA. V shed 4 bases, J shed 6 bases, and the junction held 11 bases outside the gene matches. CDR3 DNA sequence: TGTGCCAGCAGCTCCTTGACAGGGACCTTACATGGCTACACCTTC. Its protein is CASSSLTGTLHGYTF.

As DNA, the CDR3 is TGTGCCAGCAGCTTCATTTCCACAACTAATGAAAAACTGTTTTTT. It is translated as CASSFISTTNEKLFF. V gene TRBV5-6 combines with J gene TRBJ1-4, with D unclear. Germline CDR1 SGHDT, CDR2 YYEEEE. The V gene lost 2 bases and the J gene lost 0 bases, with 8 bases spanning the gap. CDR3 length: 15 amino acids. The full variable domain, with the rest looked up from reference TRBV5-6 and TRBJ1-4, is DAGVTQSPTHLIKTRGQQVTLRCSPKSGHDTVSWYQQALGQGPQFIFQYYEEEERQRGNFPDRFSGHQFPNYSSELNVNALLLGDSALYLCASSFISTTNEKLFFGSGTQLSVL.

The rearrangement uses TRBV7-2 and TRBJ1-6; 7 bases fit TRBD1. This CDR3 spans 14 amino acids. Trimming at V came to 2 bases and at J to 10 bases, leaving 5 bases not matched to a gene. Germline CDR1 reads SGHTA; CDR2 reads FQGNSA. The CDR3 spells CASSLRGGQSPLHF. CDR3 DNA: TGTGCCAGCAGCTTACGAGGGGGCCAGTCACCCCTCCACTTT. Complete variable domain (other parts from reference TRBV7-2 and TRBJ1-6): GAGVSQSPSNKVTEKGKDVELRCDPISGHTALYWYRQSLGQGLEFLIYFQGNSAPDKSGLPSDRFSAERTGGSVSTLTIQRTQQEDSAVYLCASSLRGGQSPLHFGNGTRLTVT.

The chain has TRBV28 and TRBJ2-7; tentative D call: TRBD1 (5 bases). The ends were cut back, 5 bases at V and 6 bases at J, with 20 bases in the middle. CDR1 and CDR2 (germline): MDHEN, SYDVKM. The CDR3 loop spans 15 amino acids. CDR3 in amino acids: CASSPPQGLRAEQYF. CDR3 DNA sequence: TGTGCCAGCAGTCCCCCGCAGGGTTTGCGTGCCGAGCAGTACTTC.